This section outlines one T cell receptor (beta chain) sequence together with its context. The target antigen is unknown. This entry comes from a study of cytomegalovirus exposure and HLA in healthy donors. Looking at the study overall: The study's early data release held around 85 million unique TCRs from HLA-typed donors.

Study-wide findings and caveats: Usually a TCR sequence was rare, but some public TCRs were found in many donors. Some TCR beta chains (more than 150 of them) were listed as cytomegalovirus-associated. Later on, an analysis tied 15,000 to 20,000 TCR beta sequences to HLA alleles at 0.05 false discovery rate.

Germline CDR1 LNHDA, CDR2 SQIVND (reference sequence). Trimming removed 3 bases from V and 4 bases from J; junction bases left unmatched: 5. This CDR3 has 14 residues. The PCR contained 60 Vbeta and 13 Jbeta primers. Here immunoSEQ multiplex PCR was the method, and the copy in TCRdb shows in-frame clones only, minus some. Among some 98,000 clones listed, about 81% were seen once. The clonotype was recovered from a man in his forties in good health and CMV-seronegative. The rearrangement uses TRBV19 and TRBJ1-2, with 7 positions matching TRBD1. The sample consisted of PBMCs. The CDR3 region has the DNA TGTGCCAGTAGTATGGTCCGGACAGGCTATGGCTACACCTTC. This encodes CASSMVRTGYGYTF.